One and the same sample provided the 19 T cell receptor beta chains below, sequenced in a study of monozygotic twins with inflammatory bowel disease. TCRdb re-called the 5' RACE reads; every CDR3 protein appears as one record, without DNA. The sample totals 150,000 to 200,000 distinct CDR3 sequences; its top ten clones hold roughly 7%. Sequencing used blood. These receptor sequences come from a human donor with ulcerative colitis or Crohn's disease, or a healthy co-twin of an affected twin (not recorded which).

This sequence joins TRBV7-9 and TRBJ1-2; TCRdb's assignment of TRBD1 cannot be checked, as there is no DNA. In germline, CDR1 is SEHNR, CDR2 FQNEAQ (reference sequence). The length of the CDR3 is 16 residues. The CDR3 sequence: CASSLSAGTGGDGYTF.

The CDR3: CASSSYRGGEQYF. The chain employs TRBV3-1 and TRBJ2-7; TCRdb outputs TRBD1, but without DNA this stays unchecked. The CDR3 spans 13 residues. Germline V gives CDR1 LGHDT, CDR2 YNNKEL (reference sequence).

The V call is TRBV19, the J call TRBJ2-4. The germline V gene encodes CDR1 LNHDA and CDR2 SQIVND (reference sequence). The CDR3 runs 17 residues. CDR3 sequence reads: CASSIGFRTESGNIQYF.

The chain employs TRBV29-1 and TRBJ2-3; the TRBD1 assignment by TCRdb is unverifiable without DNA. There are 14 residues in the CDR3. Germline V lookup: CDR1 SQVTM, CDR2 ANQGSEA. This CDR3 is CSVASGGPPDTQYF.

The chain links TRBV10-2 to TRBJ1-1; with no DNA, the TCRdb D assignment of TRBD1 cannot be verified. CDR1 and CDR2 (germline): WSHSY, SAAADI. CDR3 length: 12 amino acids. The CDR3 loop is CASTRGDTEAFF.

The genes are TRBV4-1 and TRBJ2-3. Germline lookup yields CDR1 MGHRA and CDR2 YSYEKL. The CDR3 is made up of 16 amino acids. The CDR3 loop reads CASSQELTSSTDTQYF.

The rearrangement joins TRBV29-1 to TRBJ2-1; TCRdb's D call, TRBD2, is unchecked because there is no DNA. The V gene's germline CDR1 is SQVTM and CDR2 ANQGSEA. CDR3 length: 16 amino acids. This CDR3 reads CSVEDGSRGLDREQFF.

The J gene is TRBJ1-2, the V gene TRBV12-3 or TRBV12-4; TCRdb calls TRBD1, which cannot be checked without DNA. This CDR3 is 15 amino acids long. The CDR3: CASSLVGPLNYGYTF.

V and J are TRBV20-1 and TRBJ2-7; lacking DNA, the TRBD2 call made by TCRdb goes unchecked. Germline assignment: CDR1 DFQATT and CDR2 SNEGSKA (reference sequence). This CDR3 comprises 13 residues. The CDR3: CSASPSYSYEQYF.

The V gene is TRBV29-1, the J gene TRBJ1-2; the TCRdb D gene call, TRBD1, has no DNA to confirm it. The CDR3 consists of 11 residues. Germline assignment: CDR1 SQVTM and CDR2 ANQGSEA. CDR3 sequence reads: CSVQGVYGYTF.

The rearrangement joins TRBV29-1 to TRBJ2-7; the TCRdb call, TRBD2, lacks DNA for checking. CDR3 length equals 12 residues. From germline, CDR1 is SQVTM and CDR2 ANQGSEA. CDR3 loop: CSVCDYSYEQYF.

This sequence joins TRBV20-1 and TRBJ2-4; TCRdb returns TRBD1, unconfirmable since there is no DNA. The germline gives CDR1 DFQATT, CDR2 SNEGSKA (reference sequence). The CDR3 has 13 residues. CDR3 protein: CSASQGAKNIQYF.

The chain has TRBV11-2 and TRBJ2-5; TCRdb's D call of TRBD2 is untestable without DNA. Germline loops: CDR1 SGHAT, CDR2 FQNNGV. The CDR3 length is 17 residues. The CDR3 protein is CASSLFYSGLFQETQYF.

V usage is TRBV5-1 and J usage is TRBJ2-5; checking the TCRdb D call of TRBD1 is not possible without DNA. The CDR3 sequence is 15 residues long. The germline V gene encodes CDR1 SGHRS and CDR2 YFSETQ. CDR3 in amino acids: CASRDRDSSAETQYF.

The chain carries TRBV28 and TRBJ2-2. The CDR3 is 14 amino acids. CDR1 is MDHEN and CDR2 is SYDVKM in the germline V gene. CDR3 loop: CASSFLGITGELFF.

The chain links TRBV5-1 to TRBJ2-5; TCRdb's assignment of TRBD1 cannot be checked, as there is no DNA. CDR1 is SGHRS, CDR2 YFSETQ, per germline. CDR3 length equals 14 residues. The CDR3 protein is CASSPGQGQETQYF.

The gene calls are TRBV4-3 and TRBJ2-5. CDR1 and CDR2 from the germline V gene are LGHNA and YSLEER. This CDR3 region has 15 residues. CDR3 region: CASSQDRLTWETQYF.

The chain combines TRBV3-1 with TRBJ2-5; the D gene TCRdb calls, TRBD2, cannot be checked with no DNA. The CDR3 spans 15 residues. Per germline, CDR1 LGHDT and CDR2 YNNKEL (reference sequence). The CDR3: CASSQARRGMETQYF.

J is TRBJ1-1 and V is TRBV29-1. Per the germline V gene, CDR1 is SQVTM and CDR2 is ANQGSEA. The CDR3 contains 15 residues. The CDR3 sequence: CSVWRLEVGRTEAFF.